This TCR beta chain was retrieved from a study of T cell responses to AZD1222 COVID-19 vaccine. Study-level findings and limits: Targeting of unmutated variant regions was reportedly seen in nearly half of spike-specific TCRs. Among those given AZD1222, only six or seven were seropositive at baseline. After two AZD1222 doses, spike-specific TCR breadth and depth rose versus day 0.

The sample holds a few counts of this clone. The antigen is not known. Sequenced by immunoSEQ multiplex PCR; TCRdb stores in-frame clones only, minus some. The profile covers fewer than 140,000 clones, with around 91% appearing a single time and roughly 8% taken by the ten largest. CDR3 length: 16 residues. The sequence derives from an adult who received the AZD1222 COVID-19 vaccine. The chain carries TRBV21-1 and TRBJ1-5; TRBD1 is the table's D call and was not checked against the DNA. TRBV21-1 is labeled a pseudogene. Specimen: peripheral blood, collected 28 days after the second AZD1222 dose. DNA for the CDR3: TGTGCCAGCAGCAAAGTTACAGGGCGCGGCAATCAGCCCCAGCATTTT. This gives the protein CASSKVTGRGNQPQHF.